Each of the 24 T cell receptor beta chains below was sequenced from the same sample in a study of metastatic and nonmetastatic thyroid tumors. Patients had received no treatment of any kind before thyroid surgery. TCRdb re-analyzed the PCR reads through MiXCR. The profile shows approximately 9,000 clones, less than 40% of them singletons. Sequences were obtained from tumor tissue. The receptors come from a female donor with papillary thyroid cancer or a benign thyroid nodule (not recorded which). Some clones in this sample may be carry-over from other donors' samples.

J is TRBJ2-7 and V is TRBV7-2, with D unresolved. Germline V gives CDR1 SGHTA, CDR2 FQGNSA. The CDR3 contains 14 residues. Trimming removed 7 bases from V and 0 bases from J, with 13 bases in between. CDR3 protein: CASKLTPSSYEQYF. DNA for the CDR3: TGTGCCAGCAAACTGACTCCTAGCTCCTACGAGCAGTACTTC.

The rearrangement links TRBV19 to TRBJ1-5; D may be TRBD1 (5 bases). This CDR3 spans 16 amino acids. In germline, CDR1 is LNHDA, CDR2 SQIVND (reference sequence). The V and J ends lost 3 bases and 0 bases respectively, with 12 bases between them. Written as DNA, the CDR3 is TGTGCCAGTAGTATCTGGGGCAGAGATAGCAATCAGCCCCAGCATTTT. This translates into CASSIWGRDSNQPQHF.

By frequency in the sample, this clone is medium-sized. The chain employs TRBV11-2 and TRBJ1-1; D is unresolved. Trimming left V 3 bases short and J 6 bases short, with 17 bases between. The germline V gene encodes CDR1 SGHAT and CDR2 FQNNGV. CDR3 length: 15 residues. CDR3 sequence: CASSFSPERAAEAFF. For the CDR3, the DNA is TGTGCCAGCAGCTTTTCCCCTGAACGAGCCGCTGAAGCTTTCTTT.

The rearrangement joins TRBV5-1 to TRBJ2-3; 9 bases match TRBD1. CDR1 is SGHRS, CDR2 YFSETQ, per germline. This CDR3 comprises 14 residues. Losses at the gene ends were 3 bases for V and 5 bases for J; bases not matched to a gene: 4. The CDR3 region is CASSSRTGEDTQYF. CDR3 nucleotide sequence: TGCGCCAGCAGCTCCCGGACAGGGGAAGATACGCAGTATTTT.

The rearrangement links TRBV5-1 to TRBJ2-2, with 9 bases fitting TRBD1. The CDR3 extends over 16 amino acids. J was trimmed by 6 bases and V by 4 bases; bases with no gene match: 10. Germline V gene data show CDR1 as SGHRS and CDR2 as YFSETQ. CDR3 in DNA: TGCGCCAGCAGCATCAGGGGGGACAGGGAAGCCGGGGAGCTGTTTTTT. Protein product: CASSIRGDREAGELFF.

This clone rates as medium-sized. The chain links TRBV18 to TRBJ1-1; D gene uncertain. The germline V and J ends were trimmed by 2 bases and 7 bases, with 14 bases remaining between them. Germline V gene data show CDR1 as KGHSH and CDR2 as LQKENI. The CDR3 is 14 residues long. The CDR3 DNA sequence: TGTGCCAGCTCACCAGAGGCGGTGATTAGTGAAGCTTTCTTT. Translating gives CASSPEAVISEAFF.

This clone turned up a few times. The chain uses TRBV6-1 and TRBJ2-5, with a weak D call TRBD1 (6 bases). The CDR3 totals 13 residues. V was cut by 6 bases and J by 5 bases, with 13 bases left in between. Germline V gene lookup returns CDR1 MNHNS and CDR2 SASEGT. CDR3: CASSPTGYETQYF. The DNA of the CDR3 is TGTGCCAGCAGCCCTACAGGGTATGAGACCCAGTACTTC.

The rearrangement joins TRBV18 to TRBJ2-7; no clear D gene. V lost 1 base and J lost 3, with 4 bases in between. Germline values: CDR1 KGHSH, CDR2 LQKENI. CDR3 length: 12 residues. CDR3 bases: TGTGCCAGCTCACCACGAGGCTACGAGCAGTACTTC. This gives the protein CASSPRGYEQYF.

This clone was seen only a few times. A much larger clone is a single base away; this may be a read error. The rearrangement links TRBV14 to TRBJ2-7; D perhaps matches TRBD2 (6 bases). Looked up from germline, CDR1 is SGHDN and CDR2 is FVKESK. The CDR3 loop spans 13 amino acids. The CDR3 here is CAISRVGGVEQYF. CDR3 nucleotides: TGTGCCATCAGCCGGGTTGGAGGGGTCGAGCAGTACTTC.

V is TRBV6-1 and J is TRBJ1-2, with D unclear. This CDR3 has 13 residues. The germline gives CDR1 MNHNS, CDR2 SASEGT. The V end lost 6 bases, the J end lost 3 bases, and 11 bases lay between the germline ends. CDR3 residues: CASSPTAYYGYTF. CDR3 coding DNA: TGTGCCAGCAGCCCGACGGCTTACTATGGCTACACCTTC.

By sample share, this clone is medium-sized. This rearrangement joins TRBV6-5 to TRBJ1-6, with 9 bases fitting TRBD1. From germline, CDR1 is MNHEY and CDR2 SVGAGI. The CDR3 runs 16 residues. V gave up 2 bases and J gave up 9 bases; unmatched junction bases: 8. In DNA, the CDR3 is TGTGCCAGCAGTTACCCAAGACAGGGGGAAGGTTCACCCCTCCACTTT. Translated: CASSYPRQGEGSPLHF.

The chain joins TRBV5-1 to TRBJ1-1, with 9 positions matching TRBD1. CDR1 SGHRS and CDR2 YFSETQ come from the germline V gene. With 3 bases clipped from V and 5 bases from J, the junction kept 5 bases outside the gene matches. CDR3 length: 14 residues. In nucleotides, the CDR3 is TGCGCCAGCAGCTACTCCGGGACAGGGACTGAAGCTTTCTTT. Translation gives CASSYSGTGTEAFF.

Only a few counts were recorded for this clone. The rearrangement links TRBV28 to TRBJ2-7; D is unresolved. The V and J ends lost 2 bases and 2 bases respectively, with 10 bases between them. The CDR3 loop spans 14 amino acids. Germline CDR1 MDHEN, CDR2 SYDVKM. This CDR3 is CASSLIGQTYEQYF. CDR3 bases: TGTGCCAGCAGTTTAATCGGTCAGACCTACGAGCAGTACTTC.

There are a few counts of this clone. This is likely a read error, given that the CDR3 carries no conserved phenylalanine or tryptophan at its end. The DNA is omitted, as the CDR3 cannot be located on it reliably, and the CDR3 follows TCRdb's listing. CDR3 region: CASSPRRDRGSG. J is TRBJ2-2 and V is TRBV7-2; the table's TRBD2 call for D was not verified on the DNA. Inclusive of both ends, the CDR3 amounts to 12 amino acids. In germline, CDR1 is SGHTA, CDR2 FQGNSA.

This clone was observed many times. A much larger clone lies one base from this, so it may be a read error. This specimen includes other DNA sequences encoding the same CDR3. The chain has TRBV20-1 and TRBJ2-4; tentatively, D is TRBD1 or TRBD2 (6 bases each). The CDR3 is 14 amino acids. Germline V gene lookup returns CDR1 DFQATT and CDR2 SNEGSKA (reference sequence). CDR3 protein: CSARDRVGGDIQYF. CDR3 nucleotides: TGCAGTGCTAGAGATCGAGTGGGCGGGGACATCCAGTACTTC.

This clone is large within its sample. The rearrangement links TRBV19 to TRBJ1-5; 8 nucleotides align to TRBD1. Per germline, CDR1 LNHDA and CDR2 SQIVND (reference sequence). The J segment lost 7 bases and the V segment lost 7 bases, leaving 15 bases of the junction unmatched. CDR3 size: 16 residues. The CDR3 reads CASTESRTGRFQPQHF. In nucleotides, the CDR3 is TGTGCCAGTACGGAGTCTCGGACAGGGCGTTTCCAGCCCCAGCATTTT.

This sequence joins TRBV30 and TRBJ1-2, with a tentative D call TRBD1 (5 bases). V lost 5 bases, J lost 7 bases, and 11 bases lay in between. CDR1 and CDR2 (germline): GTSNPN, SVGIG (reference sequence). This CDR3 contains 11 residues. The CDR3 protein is CAWVSGFGYTF. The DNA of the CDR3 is TGTGCCTGGGTGTCAGGGTTTGGCTACACCTTC. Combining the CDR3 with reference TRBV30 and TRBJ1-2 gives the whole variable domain SQTIHQWPATLVQPVGSPLSLECTVEGTSNPNLYWYRQAAGRGLQLLFYSVGIGQISSEVPQNLSASRPQDRQFILSSKKLLLSDSGFYLCAWVSGFGYTFGSGTRLTVV.

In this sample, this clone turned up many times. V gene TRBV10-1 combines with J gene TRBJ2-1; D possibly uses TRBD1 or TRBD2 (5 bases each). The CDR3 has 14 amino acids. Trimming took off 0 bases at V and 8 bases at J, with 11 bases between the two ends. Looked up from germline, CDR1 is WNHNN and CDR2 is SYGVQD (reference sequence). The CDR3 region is CASSESGTGHEQFF. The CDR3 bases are TGCGCCAGCAGTGAGTCTGGAACGGGGCATGAGCAGTTCTTC.

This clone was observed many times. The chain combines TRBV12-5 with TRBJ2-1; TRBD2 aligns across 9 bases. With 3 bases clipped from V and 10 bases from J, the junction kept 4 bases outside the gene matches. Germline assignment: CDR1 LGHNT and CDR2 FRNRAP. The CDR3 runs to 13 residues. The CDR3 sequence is CASGLAGGQEQFF. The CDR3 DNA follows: TGTGCTAGTGGTTTAGCGGGGGGCCAGGAGCAGTTCTTC.

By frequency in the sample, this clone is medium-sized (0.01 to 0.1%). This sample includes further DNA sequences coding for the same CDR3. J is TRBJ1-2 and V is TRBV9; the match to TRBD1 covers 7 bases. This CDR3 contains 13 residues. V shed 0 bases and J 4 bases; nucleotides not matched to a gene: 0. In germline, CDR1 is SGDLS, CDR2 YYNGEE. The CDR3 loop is CASSVGTGYGYTF. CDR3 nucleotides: TGTGCCAGCAGCGTAGGGACAGGCTATGGCTACACCTTC.

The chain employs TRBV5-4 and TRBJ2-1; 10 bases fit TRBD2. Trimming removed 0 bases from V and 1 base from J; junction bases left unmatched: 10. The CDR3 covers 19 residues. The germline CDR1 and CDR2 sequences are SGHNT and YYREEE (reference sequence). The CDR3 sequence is CASSLEASGRAWSYNEQFF. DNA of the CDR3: TGTGCCAGCAGCTTGGAAGCTAGCGGGAGAGCCTGGTCCTACAATGAGCAGTTCTTC.

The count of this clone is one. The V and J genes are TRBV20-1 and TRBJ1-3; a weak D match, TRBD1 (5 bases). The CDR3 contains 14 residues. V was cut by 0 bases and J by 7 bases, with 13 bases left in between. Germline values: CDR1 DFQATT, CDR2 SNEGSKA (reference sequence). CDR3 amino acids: CSARDIGGTNTIYF. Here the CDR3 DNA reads TGCAGTGCTAGAGATATCGGGGGGACGAACACCATATATTTT.

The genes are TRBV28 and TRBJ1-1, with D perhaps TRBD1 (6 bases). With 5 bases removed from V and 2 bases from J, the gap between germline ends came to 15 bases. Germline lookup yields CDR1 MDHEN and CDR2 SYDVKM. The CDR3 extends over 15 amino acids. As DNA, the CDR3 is TGTGCCAGCAGTCTATTTCGGGGGGCTAACACTGAAGCTTTCTTT. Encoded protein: CASSLFRGANTEAFF. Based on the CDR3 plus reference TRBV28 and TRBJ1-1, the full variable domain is DVKVTQSSRYLVKRTGEKVFLECVQDMDHENMFWYRQDPGLGLRLIYFSYDVKMKEKGDIPEGYSVSREKKERFSLILESASTNQTSMYLCASSLFRGANTEAFFGQGTRLTVV.

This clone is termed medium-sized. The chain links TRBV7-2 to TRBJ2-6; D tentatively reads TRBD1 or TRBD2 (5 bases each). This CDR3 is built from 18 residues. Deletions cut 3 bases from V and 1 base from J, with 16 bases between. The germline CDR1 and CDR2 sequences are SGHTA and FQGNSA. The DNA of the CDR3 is TGTGCCAGCAGCTTTTTACCCGGGGCGATTTCTGGGGCCAACGTCCTGACTTTC. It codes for CASSFLPGAISGANVLTF.